These 2 T cell receptor beta chains share one sample of origin, sequenced in a study of cytomegalovirus exposure and HLA in healthy donors. The primer mix had 60 Vbeta and 13 Jbeta primers. Produced via immunoSEQ multiplex PCR; TCRdb's table is partial and in-frame only. The listing contains 45,000 to 55,000 clones. Sequences were obtained from PBMCs. The receptors stem from a man aged 40-55 years in good health and CMV-seropositive.

The chain recombines TRBV18 with TRBJ1-2; 10 bases are shared with TRBD1. Unmatched junction bases numbered 7, after V lost 1 base and J lost 8 bases. Germline V CDR1 and CDR2: KGHSH, LQKENI. This CDR3 comprises 15 residues. As DNA, the CDR3 is TGTGCCAGCTCACCACAATCGACAGGGGGCGGCGGCTACACCTTC. Protein: CASSPQSTGGGGYTF.

The chain combines TRBV7-9 with TRBJ2-1; no definite D call. This CDR3 region has 13 residues. CDR1 is SEHNR, CDR2 FQNEAQ, per germline (reference sequence). The germline V and J ends were trimmed by 3 bases and 8 bases, with 11 bases remaining between them. Here the CDR3 DNA reads TGTGCCAGCAGCTTTTCGACAAACGATGAGCAGTTCTTC. Encoded protein: CASSFSTNDEQFF.